This entry describes one T cell receptor beta chain. No antigen is known for it. CDR1 and CDR2 from the germline V gene are MNHEY and SVGEGT. There are 11 residues in the CDR3. Between the trimmed V and J ends, which lost 5 bases and 7 bases, there was a span of 6 bases. The record originates from a study of CD8 T cells in ankylosing spondylitis. Findings and limits, study-wide: Existing reports had already noted some motif variants in reactive arthritis synovial fluid and blood. Characteristic of ankylosing spondylitis blood, it appeared, was a TCR beta motif comprising about 8 highly homologous variants.

TCR beta libraries were made by quantitative 5'-RACE with molecular barcodes. A single record per CDR3 protein comes from TCRdb applying MiXCR to the 5' RACE reads. The table includes 150,000 to 200,000 distinct CDR3 sequences, 15% to 20% detected once. This clonotype was sampled from a male donor between 5 and 29 years old with ankylosing spondylitis or in good health (not recorded which). The rearrangement joins TRBV6-2 or TRBV6-3 to TRBJ2-1; D gene ambiguous. The sample was blood, either unsorted or a sorted T cell fraction (not recorded which). The CDR3 reads CASSRANEQFF. The CDR3 DNA follows: TGTGCCAGCAGTCGGGCTAATGAGCAGTTCTTC.